This T cell receptor beta chain was captured in a study of blood T cell repertoires in COVID-19. Study as a whole: Samples of COVID-19 (acute and convalescent) were obtained from the United States, Italy and Spain. PBMCs, B-cell-depleted T cells, or T cells provided the cDNA or gDNA that made up the material.

Germline V lookup: CDR1 SGHTA, CDR2 FQGNSA. The length of the CDR3 is 16 residues. With 5 bases clipped from V and 4 bases from J, the junction kept 11 bases outside the gene matches. Methods used by the authors: The authors estimated nucleated cell counts from reference gene primer amplification. Sequencing used immunoSEQ multiplex PCR; TCRdb keeps in-frame clones, though not all of them. Clone size and V and J calls were adopted from that table, with D and trimming inferred from the DNA. This table has 130,000 to 150,000 clones, around 80% appearing once. Input material: peripheral blood. The clonotype was recovered from a man between 60 and 75 years old with active or convalescent COVID-19. The rearrangement links TRBV7-2 to TRBJ2-1; 7 positions match TRBD2. This CDR3 reads CASSPPSGKSYNEQFF. CDR3 bases: TGTGCCAGCAGCCCCCCCAGCGGGAAGTCTTACAATGAGCAGTTCTTC.